This entry describes one T cell receptor (beta chain). Its antigen is as yet unknown. A much larger clonotype is one base distant, so this may be a read error. This entry comes from a study of T cell repertoires in cytomegalovirus infection. Study at large: Public TCR beta signature analysis indicated the presence of both CMV infection and matching HLA type.

TCRdb processed the reads anew with MiXCR; each CDR3 protein has one entry. The sample includes nearly 650,000 distinct CDR3 sequences, 20% to 25% of them seen just once. Germline V CDR1 and CDR2: SGHTA, FQGTGA. This CDR3 comprises 13 residues. The V end lost 11 bases, the J end lost 4 bases, and 17 bases lay between the germline ends. Study-level findings and limits: The cumulative frequency of public TCR beta families distinguished individuals who carried CMV together with the relevant HLA. Predominance within the ex vivo response was attributable to HLA-C-restricted CMV-specific TCR beta clonotypes.

The receptor's source is a human donor in good health (CMV status not recorded). Some clones in this sample may be carry-over from other donors' samples. The sequenced sample was CD8+ T cells from PBMCs. V and J are TRBV7-3 and TRBJ1-1; no reliable D call. The DNA of the CDR3 is TGTGCCGGCCTCAAGGACGTGGTCACTGAAGCTTTCTTT. This gives the protein CAGLKDVVTEAFF.